One and the same sample provided the 9 T cell receptor beta chains below, sequenced in a study of CD8+ T cells in alopecia areata (dated by TCRdb to between 2017 and 2018). This sample's treatment or condition label indicates: oral pan-JAK inhibitor, 5-10 mg twice daily. The library was built by means of the immunoSEQ multiplex PCR assay. For TCR sequencing, RNA was extracted from every sample and reverse transcribed into cDNA to serve as template. This is the immuneACCESS table as TCRdb keeps it, with only in-frame sequences that have V and J called. A part of the clones is gone; compared with another copy, unresolved V genes explain less than half, and the rest is unexplained. The table for this sample lists 150,000 to 200,000 clones; about three fifths of them were counted only once. The ten largest clones capture 1.3% of the sample. The source material was CD4+ T cells sorted from blood, sampled at week 49, from a patient treated with tofacitinib. These receptors all come from a human donor with alopecia areata.

This chain joins TRBV19 and TRBJ1-1; no clear D. The germline CDR1 and CDR2 sequences are LNHDA and SQIVND (reference sequence). With 8 bases removed from V and 1 base from J, the gap between germline ends came to 11 bases. This CDR3 has 13 amino acids. CDR3 nucleotide sequence: TGTGCCAGTGAGGTCAGCCCGAACACTGAAGCTTTCTTT. It encodes CASEVSPNTEAFF.

The chain joins TRBV29-1 to TRBJ1-2; 7 bases line up with TRBD1. V gave up 3 bases and J gave up 1 base; unmatched junction bases: 11. The CDR3 runs to 16 residues. Germline V gene sequence: CDR1 SQVTM, CDR2 ANQGSEA. The DNA of the CDR3 is TGCAGCGTTGAGGGTTTCACAGGGGTGATTAACTATGGCTACACCTTC. Encoded protein: CSVEGFTGVINYGYTF. Using reference TRBV29-1 and TRBJ1-2 for the parts outside the CDR3, the full variable domain is SAVISQKPSRDICQRGTSLTIQCQVDSQVTMMFWYRQQPGQSLTLIATANQGSEATYESGFVIDKFPISRPNLTFSTLTVSNMSPEDSSIYLCSVEGFTGVINYGYTFGSGTRLTVV.

V and J are TRBV5-6 and TRBJ1-1; no clear D gene. The CDR3 contains 14 residues. Germline V gives CDR1 SGHDT, CDR2 YYEEEE. Trimming pared 0 bases from V and 3 bases from J, leaving 9 bases between. The CDR3 is CASSLEASYTEAFF. The DNA of the CDR3 is TGTGCCAGCAGCTTGGAAGCCAGCTACACTGAAGCTTTCTTT.

J is TRBJ2-1 and V is TRBV2, with D possibly matching TRBD1 (6 bases). Germline V lookup: CDR1 SNHLY, CDR2 FYNNEI. The length of the CDR3 is 14 residues. V lost 1 base to trimming and J lost 9 bases, with 13 bases between them. For the CDR3, the DNA is TGTGCCAGCAGTGAAGGGTACAGGGAAAGTGAGCAGTTCTTC. Protein product: CASSEGYRESEQFF.

CDR3: CASSTRQGRYEQFF. CDR3 bases: TGTGCCAGCAGCACCCGACAGGGCCGGTATGAGCAGTTCTTC. The chain has TRBV27 and TRBJ2-1; 7 bases map to TRBD1. V shed 6 bases, J shed 8 bases, and the junction held 10 bases outside the gene matches. Germline CDR1 and CDR2: MNHEY and SMNVEV (reference sequence). This CDR3 has 14 amino acids.

This clone was seen more than once but under ten times. The V and J genes are TRBV15 and TRBJ1-4; 9 positions match TRBD1. There are 15 residues in the CDR3. V was pared by 1 base and J by 5 bases, with 2 bases of the junction left unmatched. Germline V gene lookup returns CDR1 LNHNV and CDR2 YYDKDF (reference sequence). The CDR3 DNA follows: TGTGCCACCAGCAGAGCCGGGACAGGGAATGAAAAACTGTTTTTT. Residues: CATSRAGTGNEKLFF.

Only one count was recorded for this clone. This sequence joins TRBV29-1 and TRBJ1-2, with TRBD1 as a possible D gene (5 bases). Germline CDR1 and CDR2: SQVTM and ANQGSEA. The CDR3 extends over 15 amino acids. V lost 2 bases, J lost 4 bases, and 17 bases lay in between. CDR3 nucleotide sequence: TGCAGCGTTGAATCCAGGGCGGAATTCCTCTATGGCTACACCTTC. It codes for CSVESRAEFLYGYTF.

This clone turned up a few times. The CDR3 nucleotides are TGCGCCCCCACTGGGGATGAGCAGTTCTTC. Residues: CAPTGDEQFF. The gene calls are TRBV23-1 and TRBJ2-1; D is unclear. TRBV23-1 is an ORF, and what it does is uncertain. This CDR3 comprises 10 residues. The V and J ends lost 11 bases and 8 bases respectively, with 10 bases between them.

The V gene is TRBV11-2, the J gene TRBJ1-4, with a possible D match to TRBD1 (5 bases). The CDR3 has 14 residues. V lost 3 bases and J lost 5, with 10 bases in between. Germline V lookup: CDR1 SGHAT, CDR2 FQNNGV. CDR3 sequence reads: CASSFQGENEKLFF. The DNA for the CDR3 is TGTGCCAGCAGCTTCCAGGGAGAGAATGAAAAACTGTTTTTT.